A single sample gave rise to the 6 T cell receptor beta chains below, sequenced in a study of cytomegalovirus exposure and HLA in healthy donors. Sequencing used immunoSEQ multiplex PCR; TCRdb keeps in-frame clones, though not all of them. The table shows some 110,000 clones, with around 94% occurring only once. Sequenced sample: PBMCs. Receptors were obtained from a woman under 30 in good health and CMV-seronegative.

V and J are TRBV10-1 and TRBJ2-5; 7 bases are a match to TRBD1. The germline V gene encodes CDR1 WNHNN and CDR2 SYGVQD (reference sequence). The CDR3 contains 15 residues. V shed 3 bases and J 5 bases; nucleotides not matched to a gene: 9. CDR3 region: CASSEGQGVKETQYF. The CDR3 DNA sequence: TGCGCCAGCAGTGAAGGGCAGGGGGTAAAGGAGACCCAGTACTTC.

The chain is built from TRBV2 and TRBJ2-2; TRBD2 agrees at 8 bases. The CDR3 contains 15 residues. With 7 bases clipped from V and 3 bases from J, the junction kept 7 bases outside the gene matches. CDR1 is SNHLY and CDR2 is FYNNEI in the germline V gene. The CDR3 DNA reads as TGTGCCAGCACCCGGGGAGCGGGGGACACCGGGGAGCTGTTTTTT. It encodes CASTRGAGDTGELFF.

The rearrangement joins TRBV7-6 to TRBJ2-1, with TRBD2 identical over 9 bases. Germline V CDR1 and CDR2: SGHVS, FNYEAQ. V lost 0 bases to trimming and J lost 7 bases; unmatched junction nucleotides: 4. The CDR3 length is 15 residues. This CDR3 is CASSLASGSGNEQFF. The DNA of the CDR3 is TGTGCCAGCAGCTTAGCTAGCGGGAGCGGGAATGAGCAGTTCTTC.

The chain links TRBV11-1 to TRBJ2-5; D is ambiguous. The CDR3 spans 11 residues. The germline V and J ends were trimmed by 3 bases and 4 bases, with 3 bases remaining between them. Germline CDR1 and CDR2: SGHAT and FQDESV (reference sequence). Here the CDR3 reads CASSFGETQYF. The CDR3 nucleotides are TGTGCCAGCAGCTTCGGAGAGACCCAGTACTTC.

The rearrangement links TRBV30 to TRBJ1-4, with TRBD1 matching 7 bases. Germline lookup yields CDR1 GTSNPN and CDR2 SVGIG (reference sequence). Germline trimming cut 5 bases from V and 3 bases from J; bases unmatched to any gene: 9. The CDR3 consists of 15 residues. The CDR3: CAWGGQPEANEKLFF. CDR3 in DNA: TGTGCCTGGGGGGGACAGCCGGAGGCTAATGAAAAACTGTTTTTT. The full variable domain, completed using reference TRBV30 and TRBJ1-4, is SQTIHQWPATLVQPVGSPLSLECTVEGTSNPNLYWYRQAAGRGLQLLFYSVGIGQISSEVPQNLSASRPQDRQFILSSKKLLLSDSGFYLCAWGGQPEANEKLFFGSGTQLSVL.

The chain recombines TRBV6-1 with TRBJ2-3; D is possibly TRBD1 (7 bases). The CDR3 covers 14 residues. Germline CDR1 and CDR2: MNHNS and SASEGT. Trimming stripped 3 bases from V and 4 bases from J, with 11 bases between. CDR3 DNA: TGTGCCAGCAGTGACAGGGGGGTCCCAGATACGCAGTATTTT. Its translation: CASSDRGVPDTQYF.